The sequence of this TCR beta chain was determined in a study of CD8+CD57+ T cells in acquired aplastic anemia. The sequenced patients had an expansion of CD8+CD57+ cells seen by flow cytometry. Genomic DNA, the template, was used for profiling of the TCR beta VDJ and CDR3. TCRdb reprocessed the reads via MiXCR and lists one record per CDR3 protein. The data hold approximately 58,000 distinct CDR3 sequences, with around 50% observed a single time. This CDR3 is built from 14 residues. The germline V gene has CDR1 ENHRY and CDR2 SYGVKD. The germline V and J ends were trimmed by 0 bases and 9 bases, with 12 bases remaining between them.

The sequence was collected from a human donor with aplastic anemia. The sample comprised sorted CD4+, CD8+, or CD8+CD57+ T cells (not recorded which) from PBMCs. This sequence joins TRBV10-3 and TRBJ1-5, with D perhaps matching TRBD1 (5 bases). In DNA form, the CDR3 reads TGTGCCATCAGTGAGTCGGGGGGGAGGACGCCCCAGCATTTT. Translated: CAISESGGRTPQHF.